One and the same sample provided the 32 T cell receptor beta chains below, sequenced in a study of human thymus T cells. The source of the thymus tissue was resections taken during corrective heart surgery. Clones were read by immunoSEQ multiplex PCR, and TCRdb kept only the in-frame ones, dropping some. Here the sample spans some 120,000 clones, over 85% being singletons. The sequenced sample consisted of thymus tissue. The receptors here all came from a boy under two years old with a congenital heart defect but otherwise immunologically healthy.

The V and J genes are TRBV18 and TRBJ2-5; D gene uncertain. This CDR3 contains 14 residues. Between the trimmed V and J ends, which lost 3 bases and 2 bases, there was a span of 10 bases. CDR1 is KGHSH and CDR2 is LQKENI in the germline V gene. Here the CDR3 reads CASSPSTVQETQYF. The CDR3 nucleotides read TGTGCCAGCTCACCTTCGACGGTTCAAGAGACCCAGTACTTC.

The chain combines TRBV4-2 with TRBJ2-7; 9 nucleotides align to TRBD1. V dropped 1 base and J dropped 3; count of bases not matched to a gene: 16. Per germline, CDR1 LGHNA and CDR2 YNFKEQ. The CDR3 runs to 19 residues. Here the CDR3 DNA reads TGTGCCAGCAGCCAAGGAAGGACTCGACAGGGGGTAGGAGGCTACGAGCAGTACTTC. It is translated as CASSQGRTRQGVGGYEQYF.

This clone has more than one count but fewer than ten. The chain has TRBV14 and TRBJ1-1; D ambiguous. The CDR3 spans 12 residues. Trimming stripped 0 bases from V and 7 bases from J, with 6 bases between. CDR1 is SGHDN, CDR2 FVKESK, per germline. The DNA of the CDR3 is TGTGCCAGCAGCCAAGATTCCAGTGAAGCTTTCTTT. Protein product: CASSQDSSEAFF.

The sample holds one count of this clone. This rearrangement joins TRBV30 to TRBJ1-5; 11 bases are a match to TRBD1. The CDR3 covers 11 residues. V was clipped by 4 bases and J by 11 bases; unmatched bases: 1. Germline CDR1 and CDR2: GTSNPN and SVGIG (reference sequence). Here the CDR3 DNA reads TGTGCCTGGAAGGGACAGGGGGCCCAGCATTTT. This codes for CAWKGQGAQHF.

The CDR3, as DNA: TGCGCCAGCAGCCAAGGGACTAAAGAGACCCAGTACTTC. Residues: CASSQGTKETQYF. The rearrangement joins TRBV4-3 to TRBJ2-5; possible D gene TRBD2, 6 bases. Germline CDR1 LGHNA, CDR2 YSLEER. Deletions cut 1 base from V and 3 bases from J, with 6 bases between. There are 13 residues in the CDR3.

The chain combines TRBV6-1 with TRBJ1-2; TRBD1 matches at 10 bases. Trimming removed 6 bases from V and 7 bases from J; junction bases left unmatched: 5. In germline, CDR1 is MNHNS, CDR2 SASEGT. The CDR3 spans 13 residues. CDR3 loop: CASSRQGALGYTF. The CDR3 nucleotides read TGTGCCAGCAGCCGACAGGGGGCGCTTGGCTACACCTTC.

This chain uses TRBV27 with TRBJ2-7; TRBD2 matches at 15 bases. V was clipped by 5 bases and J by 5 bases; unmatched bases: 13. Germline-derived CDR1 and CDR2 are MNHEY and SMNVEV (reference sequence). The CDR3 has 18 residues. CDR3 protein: CASSPTGTSGGTADEQYF. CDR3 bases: TGTGCCAGCAGTCCAACCGGGACTAGCGGGGGGACGGCGGACGAGCAGTACTTC.

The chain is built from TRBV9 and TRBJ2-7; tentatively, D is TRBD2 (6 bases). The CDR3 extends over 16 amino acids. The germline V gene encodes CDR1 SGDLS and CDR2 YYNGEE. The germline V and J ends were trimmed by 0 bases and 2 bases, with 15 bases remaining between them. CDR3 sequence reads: CASSVAQVAETYEQYF. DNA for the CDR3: TGTGCCAGCAGCGTAGCTCAAGTAGCGGAAACCTACGAGCAGTACTTC.

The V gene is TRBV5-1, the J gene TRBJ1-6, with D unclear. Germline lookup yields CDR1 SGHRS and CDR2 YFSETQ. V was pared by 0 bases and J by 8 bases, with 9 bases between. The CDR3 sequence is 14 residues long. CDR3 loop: CASSLAADDSPLHF. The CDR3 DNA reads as TGCGCCAGCAGCTTGGCCGCCGATGATTCACCCCTCCACTTT.

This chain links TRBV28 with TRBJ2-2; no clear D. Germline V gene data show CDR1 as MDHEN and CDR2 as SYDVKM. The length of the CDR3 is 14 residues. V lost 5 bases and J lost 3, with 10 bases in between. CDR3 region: CASSPPQYTGELFF. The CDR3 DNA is TGTGCCAGCAGTCCCCCACAATACACCGGGGAGCTGTTTTTT.

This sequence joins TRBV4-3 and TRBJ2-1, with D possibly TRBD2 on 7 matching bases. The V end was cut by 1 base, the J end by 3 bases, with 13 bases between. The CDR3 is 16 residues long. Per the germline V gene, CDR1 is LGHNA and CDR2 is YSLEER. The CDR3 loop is CASSQGRGALYNEQFF. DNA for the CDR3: TGCGCCAGCAGCCAAGGACGGGGGGCTCTCTACAATGAGCAGTTCTTC.

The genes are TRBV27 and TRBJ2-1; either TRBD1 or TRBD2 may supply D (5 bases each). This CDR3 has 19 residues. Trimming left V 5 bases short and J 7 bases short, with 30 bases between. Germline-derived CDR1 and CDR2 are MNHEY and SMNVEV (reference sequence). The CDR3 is CASSAQVRPTSSMGNEQFF. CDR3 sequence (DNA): TGTGCCAGCAGTGCACAGGTTAGGCCAACATCTAGCATGGGGAATGAGCAGTTCTTC.

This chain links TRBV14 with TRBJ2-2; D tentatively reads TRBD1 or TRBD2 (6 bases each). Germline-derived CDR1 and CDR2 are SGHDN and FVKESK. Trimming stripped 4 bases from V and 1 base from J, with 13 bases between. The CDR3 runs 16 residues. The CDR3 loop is CASSRSGGLNTGELFF. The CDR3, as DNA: TGTGCCAGCAGCCGGAGTGGGGGGCTGAACACCGGGGAGCTGTTTTTT.

The DNA for the CDR3 is TGTGCCAGCAGCCAAAGGACAGGGTACGAGCAGTACTTC. Its protein is CASSQRTGYEQYF. J is TRBJ2-7 and V is TRBV14, with TRBD1 identical over 8 bases. CDR3 size: 13 residues. Germline CDR1 and CDR2: SGHDN and FVKESK. J was trimmed by 4 bases and V by 2 bases; bases with no gene match: 1. Together with reference TRBV14 and TRBJ2-7, the CDR3 gives the full variable domain: EAGVTQFPSHSVIEKGQTVTLRCDPISGHDNLYWYRRVMGKEIKFLLHFVKESKQDESGMPNNRFLAERTGGTYSTLKVQPAELEDSGVYFCASSQRTGYEQYFGPGTRLTVT.

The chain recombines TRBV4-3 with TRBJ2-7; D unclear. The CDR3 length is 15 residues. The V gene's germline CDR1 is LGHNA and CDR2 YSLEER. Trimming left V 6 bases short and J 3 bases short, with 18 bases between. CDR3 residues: CASSPTTSDDYEQYF. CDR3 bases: TGCGCCAGCAGTCCGACCACCAGCGACGACTACGAGCAGTACTTC.

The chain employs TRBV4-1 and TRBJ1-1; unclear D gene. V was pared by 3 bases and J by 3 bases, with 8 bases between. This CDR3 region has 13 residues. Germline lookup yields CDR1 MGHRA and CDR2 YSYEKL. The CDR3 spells CASSHRADTEAFF. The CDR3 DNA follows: TGCGCCAGCAGCCACCGTGCGGACACTGAAGCTTTCTTT.

CDR3 residues: CASSSTGTGTEKLFF. CDR3 DNA sequence: TGTGCCAGCAGCTCAACCGGGACAGGGACAGAAAAACTGTTTTTT. The V gene is TRBV7-2, the J gene TRBJ1-4; 9 positions agree with TRBD1. V lost 4 bases to trimming and J lost 8 bases; unmatched junction nucleotides: 8. The CDR3 loop spans 15 amino acids. CDR1 is SGHTA, CDR2 FQGNSA, per germline. Combining the CDR3 with reference TRBV7-2 and TRBJ1-4 gives the whole variable domain GAGVSQSPSNKVTEKGKDVELRCDPISGHTALYWYRQSLGQGLEFLIYFQGNSAPDKSGLPSDRFSAERTGGSVSTLTIQRTQQEDSAVYLCASSSTGTGTEKLFFGSGTQLSVL.

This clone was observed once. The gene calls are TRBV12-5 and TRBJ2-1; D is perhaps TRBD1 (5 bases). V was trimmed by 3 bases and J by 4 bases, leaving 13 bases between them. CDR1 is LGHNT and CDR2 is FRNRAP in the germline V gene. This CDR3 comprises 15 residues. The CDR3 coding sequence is TGTGCTAGTGGTTTTCCTAGGGGCCATTACAATGAGCAGTTCTTC. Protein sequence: CASGFPRGHYNEQFF.

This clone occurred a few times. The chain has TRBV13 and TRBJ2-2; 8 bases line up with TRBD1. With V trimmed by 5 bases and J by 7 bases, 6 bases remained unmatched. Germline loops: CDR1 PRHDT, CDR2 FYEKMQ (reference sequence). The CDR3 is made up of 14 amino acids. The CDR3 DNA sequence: TGTGCCAGCAGCACGGACAGGGATGGCGGGGAGCTGTTTTTT. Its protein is CASSTDRDGGELFF.

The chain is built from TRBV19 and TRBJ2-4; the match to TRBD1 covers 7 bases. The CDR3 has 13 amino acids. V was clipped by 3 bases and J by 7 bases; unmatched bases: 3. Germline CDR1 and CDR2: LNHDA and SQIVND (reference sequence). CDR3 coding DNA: TGTGCCAGTAGTATGGCAGGGGGTAACATTCAGTACTTC. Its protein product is CASSMAGGNIQYF.

This CDR3 is CAWSSYNSPLHF. The CDR3 DNA reads as TGTGCCTGGAGCTCCTATAATTCACCCCTCCACTTT. The gene calls are TRBV30 and TRBJ1-6; no clear D gene. The germline CDR1 and CDR2 sequences are GTSNPN and SVGIG (reference sequence). The V end lost 3 bases, the J end lost 0 bases, and 0 bases lay between the germline ends. The CDR3 is 12 amino acids. The full variable domain, its missing parts supplied by reference TRBV30 and TRBJ1-6, is SQTIHQWPATLVQPVGSPLSLECTVEGTSNPNLYWYRQAAGRGLQLLFYSVGIGQISSEVPQNLSASRPQDRQFILSSKKLLLSDSGFYLCAWSSYNSPLHFGNGTRLTVT.

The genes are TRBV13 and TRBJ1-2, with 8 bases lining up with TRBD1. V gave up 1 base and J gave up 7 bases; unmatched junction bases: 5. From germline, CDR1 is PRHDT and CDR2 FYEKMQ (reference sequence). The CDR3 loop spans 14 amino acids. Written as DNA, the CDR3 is TGTGCCAGCAGCTTAGCGGCCAGGGGGCTTGGCTACACCTTC. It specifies CASSLAARGLGYTF. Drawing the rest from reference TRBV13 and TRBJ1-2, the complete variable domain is AAGVIQSPRHLIKEKRETATLKCYPIPRHDTVYWYQQGPGQDPQFLISFYEKMQSDKGSIPDRFSAQQFSDYHSELNMSSLELGDSALYFCASSLAARGLGYTFGSGTRLTVV.

This chain's CDR3 is CASSFRRQGHYEQYF. CDR3 in DNA: TGTGCCAGCAGCTTTCGGAGACAGGGGCACTACGAGCAGTACTTC. The chain couples TRBV5-6 to TRBJ2-7, with 8 nucleotides matching TRBD1. The V and J ends lost 2 bases and 3 bases, in that order; junction bases with no gene match: 7. This CDR3 region has 15 residues. Per the germline V gene, CDR1 is SGHDT and CDR2 is YYEEEE.

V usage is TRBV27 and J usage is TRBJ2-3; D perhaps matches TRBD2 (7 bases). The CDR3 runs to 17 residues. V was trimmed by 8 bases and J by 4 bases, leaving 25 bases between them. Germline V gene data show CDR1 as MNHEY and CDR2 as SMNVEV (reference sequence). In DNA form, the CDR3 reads TGTGCCAGCGGAGCCGGGTGGTGGGGGGGGGCCCCAGATACGCAGTATTTT. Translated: CASGAGWWGGAPDTQYF.

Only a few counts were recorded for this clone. In nucleotides, the CDR3 is TGTGCCAGTAGTATGGGACCGACGGACACTGAAGCTTTCTTT. Protein: CASSMGPTDTEAFF. The chain couples TRBV19 to TRBJ1-1; possible D gene TRBD1, 5 bases. Trimming stripped 3 bases from V and 3 bases from J, with 11 bases between. The CDR3 consists of 14 residues. Germline V gene data show CDR1 as LNHDA and CDR2 as SQIVND (reference sequence).

The CDR3, as DNA: TGTGCCAGCGCCCTCAGCGATGAGCAGTTCTTC. It specifies CASALSDEQFF. The rearrangement joins TRBV27 to TRBJ2-1; D is uncertain. This CDR3 comprises 11 residues. The V and J ends lost 8 bases and 8 bases respectively, with 10 bases between them. CDR1 MNHEY and CDR2 SMNVEV come from the germline V gene (reference sequence).

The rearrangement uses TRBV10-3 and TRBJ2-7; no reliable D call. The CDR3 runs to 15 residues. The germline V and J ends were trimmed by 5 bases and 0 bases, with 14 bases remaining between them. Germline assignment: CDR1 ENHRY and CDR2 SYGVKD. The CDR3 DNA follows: TGTGCCATCAGTCTCGGACCCACGAGCTCCTACGAGCAGTACTTC. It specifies CAISLGPTSSYEQYF.

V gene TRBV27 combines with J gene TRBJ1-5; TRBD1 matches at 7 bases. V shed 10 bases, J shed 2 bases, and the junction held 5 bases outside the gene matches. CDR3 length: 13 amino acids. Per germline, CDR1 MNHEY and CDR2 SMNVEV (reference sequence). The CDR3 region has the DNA TGTGCCATCGAAGGGGGCTGCAATCAGCCCCAGCATTTT. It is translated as CAIEGGCNQPQHF.

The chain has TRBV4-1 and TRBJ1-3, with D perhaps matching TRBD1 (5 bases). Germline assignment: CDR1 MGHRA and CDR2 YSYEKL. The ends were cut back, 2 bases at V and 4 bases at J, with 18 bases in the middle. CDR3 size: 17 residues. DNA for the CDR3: TGCGCCAGCAGCCAACCGGGACCGCCAAGTTTCGGAAACACCATATATTTT. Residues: CASSQPGPPSFGNTIYF.

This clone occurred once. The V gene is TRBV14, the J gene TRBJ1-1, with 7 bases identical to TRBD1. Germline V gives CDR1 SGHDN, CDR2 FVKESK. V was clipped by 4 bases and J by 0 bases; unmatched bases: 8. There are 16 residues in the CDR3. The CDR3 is CASSPRDSNMNTEAFF. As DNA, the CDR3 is TGTGCCAGCAGCCCCCGGGACAGCAACATGAACACTGAAGCTTTCTTT.

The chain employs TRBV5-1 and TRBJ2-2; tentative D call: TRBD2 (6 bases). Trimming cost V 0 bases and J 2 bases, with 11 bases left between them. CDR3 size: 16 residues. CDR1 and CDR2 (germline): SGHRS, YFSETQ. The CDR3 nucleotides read TGCGCCAGCAGCTTGGAAATGCGGGGCAACACCGGGGAGCTGTTTTTT. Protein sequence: CASSLEMRGNTGELFF.

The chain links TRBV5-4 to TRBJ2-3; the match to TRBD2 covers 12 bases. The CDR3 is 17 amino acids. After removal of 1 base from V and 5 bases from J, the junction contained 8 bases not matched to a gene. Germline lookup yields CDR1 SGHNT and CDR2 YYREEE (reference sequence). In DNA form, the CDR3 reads TGTGCCAGCAGCTTGCGTTATGCTAGCGGGAGGGTAGATACGCAGTATTTT. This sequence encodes CASSLRYASGRVDTQYF.